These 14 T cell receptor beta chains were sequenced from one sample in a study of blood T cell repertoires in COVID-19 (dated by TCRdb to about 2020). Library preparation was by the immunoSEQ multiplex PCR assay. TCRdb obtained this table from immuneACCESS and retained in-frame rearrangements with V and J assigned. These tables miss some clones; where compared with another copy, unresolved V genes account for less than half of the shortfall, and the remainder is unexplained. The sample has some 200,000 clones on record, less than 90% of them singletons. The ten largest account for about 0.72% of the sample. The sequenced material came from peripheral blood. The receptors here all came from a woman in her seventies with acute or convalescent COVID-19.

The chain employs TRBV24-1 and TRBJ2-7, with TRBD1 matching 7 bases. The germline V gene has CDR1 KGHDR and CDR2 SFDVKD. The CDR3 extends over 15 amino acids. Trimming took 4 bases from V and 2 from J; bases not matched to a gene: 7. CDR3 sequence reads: CATSESGTVTYEQYF. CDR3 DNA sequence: TGTGCCACCAGTGAATCCGGGACAGTGACCTACGAGCAGTACTTC.

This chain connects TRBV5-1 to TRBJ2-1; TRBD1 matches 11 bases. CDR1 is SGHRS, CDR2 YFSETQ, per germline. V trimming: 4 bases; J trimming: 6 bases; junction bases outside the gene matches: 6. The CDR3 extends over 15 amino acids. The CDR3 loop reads CASSPDGTGGNEQFF. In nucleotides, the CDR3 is TGCGCCAGCAGCCCGGACGGGACAGGGGGCAATGAGCAGTTCTTC. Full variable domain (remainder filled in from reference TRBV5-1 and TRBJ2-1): KAGVTQTPRYLIKTRGQQVTLSCSPISGHRSVSWYQQTPGQGLQFLFEYFSETQRNKGNFPGRFSGRQFSNSRSEMNVSTLELGDSALYLCASSPDGTGGNEQFFGPGTRLTVL.

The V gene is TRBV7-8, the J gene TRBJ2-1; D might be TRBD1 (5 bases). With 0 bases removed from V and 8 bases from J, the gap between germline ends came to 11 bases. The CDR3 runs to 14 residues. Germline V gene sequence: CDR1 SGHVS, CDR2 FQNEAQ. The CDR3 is CASSLARRGYEQFF. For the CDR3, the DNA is TGTGCCAGCAGCTTAGCAAGAAGGGGCTATGAGCAGTTCTTC. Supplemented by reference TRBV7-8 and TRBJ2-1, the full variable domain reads GAGVSQSPRYKVAKRGQDVALRCDPISGHVSLFWYQQALGQGPEFLTYFQNEAQLDKSGLPSDRFFAERPEGSVSTLKIQRTQQEDSAVYLCASSLARRGYEQFFGPGTRLTVL.

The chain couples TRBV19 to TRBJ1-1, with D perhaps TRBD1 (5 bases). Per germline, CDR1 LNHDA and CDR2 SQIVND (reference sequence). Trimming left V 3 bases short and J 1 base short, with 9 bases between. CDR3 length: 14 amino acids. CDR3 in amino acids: CASSIGGRNTEAFF. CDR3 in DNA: TGTGCCAGTAGTATCGGGGGTCGGAACACTGAAGCTTTCTTT.

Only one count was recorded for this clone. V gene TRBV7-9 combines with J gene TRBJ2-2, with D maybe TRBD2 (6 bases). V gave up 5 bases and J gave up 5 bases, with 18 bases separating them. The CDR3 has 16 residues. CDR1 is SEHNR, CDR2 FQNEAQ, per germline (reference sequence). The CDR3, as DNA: TGTGCCAGCAGCCTTCCTGTTGGGGGGACTACCGGGGAGCTGTTTTTT. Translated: CASSLPVGGTTGELFF.

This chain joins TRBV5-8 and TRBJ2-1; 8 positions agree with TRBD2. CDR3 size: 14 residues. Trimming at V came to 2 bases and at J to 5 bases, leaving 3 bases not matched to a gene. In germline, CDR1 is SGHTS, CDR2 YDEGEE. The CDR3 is CASSFKRENNEQFF. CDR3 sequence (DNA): TGTGCCAGCAGCTTTAAGCGGGAGAACAATGAGCAGTTCTTC.

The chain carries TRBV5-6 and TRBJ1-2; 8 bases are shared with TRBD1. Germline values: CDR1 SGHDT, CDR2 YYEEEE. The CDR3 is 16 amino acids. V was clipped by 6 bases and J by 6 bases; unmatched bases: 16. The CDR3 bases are TGTGCCAGCACCCCTTGGGTCACATCAGGGGGCAATGGCTACACCTTC. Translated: CASTPWVTSGGNGYTF.

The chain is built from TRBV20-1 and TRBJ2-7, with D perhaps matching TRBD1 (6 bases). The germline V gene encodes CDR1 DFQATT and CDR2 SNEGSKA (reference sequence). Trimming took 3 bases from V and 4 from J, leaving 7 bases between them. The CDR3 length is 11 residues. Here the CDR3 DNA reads TGCAGTGCTAGGAGGGGGTACGAGCAGTACTTC. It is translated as CSARRGYEQYF.

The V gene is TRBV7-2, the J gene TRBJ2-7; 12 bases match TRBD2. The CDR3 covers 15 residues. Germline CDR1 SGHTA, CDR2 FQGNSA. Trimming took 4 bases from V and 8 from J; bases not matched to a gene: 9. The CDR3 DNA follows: TGTGCCAGCAGCTCACTAGCGGGGGGCCGATTCCAGCAGTACTTC. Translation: CASSSLAGGRFQQYF.

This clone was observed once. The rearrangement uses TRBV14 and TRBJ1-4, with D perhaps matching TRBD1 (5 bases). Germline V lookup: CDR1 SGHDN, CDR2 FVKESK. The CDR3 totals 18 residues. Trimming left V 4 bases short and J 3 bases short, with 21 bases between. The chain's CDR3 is CASSRRHGGVIANEKLFF. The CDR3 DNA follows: TGTGCCAGCAGCCGCCGACACGGAGGGGTCATCGCTAATGAAAAACTGTTTTTT.

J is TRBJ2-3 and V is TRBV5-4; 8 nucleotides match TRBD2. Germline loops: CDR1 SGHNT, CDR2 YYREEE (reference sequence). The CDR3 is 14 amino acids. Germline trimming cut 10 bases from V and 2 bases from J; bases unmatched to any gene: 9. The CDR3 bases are TGTGCCTGTGGGGCGGGGGGCTACACAGATACGCAGTATTTT. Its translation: CACGAGGYTDTQYF. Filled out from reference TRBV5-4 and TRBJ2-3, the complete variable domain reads ETGVTQSPTHLIKTRGQQVTLRCSSQSGHNTVSWYQQALGQGPQFIFQYYREEENGRGNFPPRFSGLQFPNYSSELNVNALELDDSALYLCACGAGGYTDTQYFGPGTRLTVL.

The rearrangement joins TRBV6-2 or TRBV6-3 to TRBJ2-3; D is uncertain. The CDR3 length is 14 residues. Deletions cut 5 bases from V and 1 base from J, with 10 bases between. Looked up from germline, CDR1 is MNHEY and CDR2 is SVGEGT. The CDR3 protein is CASSLLTRTDTQYF. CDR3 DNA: TGTGCCAGCAGTCTCCTAACTCGCACAGATACGCAGTATTTT.

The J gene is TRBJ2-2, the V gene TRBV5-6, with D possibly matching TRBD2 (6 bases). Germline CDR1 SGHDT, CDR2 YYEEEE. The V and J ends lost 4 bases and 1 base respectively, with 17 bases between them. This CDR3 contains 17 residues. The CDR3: CASSEEGAGLNTGELFF. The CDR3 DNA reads TGTGCCAGCAGCGAGGAGGGTGCGGGCCTGAACACCGGGGAGCTGTTTTTT.

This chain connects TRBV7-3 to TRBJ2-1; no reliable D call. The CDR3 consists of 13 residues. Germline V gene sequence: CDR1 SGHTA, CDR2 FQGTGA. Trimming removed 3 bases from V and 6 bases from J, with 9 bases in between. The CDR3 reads CASSFRSGNEQFF. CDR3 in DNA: TGTGCCAGCAGCTTTCGATCCGGCAATGAGCAGTTCTTC.